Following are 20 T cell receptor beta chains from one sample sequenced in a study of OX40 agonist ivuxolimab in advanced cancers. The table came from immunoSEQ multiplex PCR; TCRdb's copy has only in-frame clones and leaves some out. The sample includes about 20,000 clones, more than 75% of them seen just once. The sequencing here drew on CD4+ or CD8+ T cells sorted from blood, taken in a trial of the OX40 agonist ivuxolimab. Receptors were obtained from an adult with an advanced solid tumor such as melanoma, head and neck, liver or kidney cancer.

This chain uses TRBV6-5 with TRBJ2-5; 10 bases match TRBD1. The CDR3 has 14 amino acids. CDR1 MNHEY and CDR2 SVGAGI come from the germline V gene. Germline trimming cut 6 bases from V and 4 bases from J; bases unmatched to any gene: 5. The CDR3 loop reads CASRGTGEGETQYF. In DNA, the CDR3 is TGTGCCAGCAGGGGGACAGGGGAGGGAGAGACCCAGTACTTC.

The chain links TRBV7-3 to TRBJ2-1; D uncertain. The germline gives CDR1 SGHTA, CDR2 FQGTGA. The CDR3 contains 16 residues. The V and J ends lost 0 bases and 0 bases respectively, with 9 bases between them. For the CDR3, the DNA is TGTGCCAGCAGCTTAACGTTGGTCCCCTCCTACAATGAGCAGTTCTTC. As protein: CASSLTLVPSYNEQFF. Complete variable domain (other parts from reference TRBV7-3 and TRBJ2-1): GAGVSQTPSNKVTEKGKYVELRCDPISGHTALYWYRQSLGQGPEFLIYFQGTGAADDSGLPNDRFFAVRPEGSVSTLKIQRTERGDSAVYLCASSLTLVPSYNEQFFGPGTRLTVL.

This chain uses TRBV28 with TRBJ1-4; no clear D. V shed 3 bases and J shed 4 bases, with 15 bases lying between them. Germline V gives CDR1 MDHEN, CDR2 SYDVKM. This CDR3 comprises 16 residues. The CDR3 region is CASSLIGGSLNEKLFF. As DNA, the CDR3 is TGTGCCAGCAGTTTGATCGGAGGGAGCCTTAATGAAAAACTGTTTTTT.

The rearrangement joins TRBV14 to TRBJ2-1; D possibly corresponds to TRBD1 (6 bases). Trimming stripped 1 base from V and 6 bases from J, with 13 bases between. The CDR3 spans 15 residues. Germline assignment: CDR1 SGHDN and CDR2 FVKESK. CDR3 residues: CASSQGWGLSNEQFF. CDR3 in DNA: TGTGCCAGCAGCCAAGGGTGGGGGCTCTCCAATGAGCAGTTCTTC.

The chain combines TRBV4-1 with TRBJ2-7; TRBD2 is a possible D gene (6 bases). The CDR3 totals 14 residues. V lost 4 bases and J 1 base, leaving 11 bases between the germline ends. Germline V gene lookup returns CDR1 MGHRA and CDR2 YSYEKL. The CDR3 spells CASSPGGWSYEQYF. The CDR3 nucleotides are TGCGCCAGCAGCCCCGGAGGGTGGTCCTACGAGCAGTACTTC.

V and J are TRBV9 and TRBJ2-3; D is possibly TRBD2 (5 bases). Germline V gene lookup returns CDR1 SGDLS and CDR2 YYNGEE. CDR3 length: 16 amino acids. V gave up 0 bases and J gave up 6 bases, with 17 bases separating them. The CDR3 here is CASSVAPSIVGDTQYF. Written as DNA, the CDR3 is TGTGCCAGCAGCGTAGCTCCTAGCATCGTTGGGGATACGCAGTATTTT.

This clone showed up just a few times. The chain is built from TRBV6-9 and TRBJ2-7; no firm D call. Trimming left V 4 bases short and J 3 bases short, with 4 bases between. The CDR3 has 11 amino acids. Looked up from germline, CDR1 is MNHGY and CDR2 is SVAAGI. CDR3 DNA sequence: TGTGCCAGCAGTTCCTACTACGAGCAGTACTTC. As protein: CASSSYYEQYF.

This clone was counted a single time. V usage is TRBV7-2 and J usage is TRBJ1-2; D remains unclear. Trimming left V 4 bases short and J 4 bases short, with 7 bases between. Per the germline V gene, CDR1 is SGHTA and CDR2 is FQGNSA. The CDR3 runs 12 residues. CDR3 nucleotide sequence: TGTGCCAGCAGCTCAAGACCCTATGGCTACACCTTC. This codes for CASSSRPYGYTF.

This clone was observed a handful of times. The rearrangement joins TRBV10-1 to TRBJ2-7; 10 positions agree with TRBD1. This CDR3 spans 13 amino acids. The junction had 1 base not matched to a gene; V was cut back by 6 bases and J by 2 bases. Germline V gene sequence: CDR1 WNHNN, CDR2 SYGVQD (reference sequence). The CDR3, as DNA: TGCGCCAGCAGCGGACAGGGGGCCTACGAGCAGTACTTC. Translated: CASSGQGAYEQYF.

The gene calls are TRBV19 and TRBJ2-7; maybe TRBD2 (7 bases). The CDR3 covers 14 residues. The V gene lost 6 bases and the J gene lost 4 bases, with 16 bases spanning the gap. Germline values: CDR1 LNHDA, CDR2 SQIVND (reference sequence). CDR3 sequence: CASSLNAGAYEQYF. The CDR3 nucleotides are TGTGCCAGTAGCCTAAACGCGGGGGCTTACGAGCAGTACTTC.

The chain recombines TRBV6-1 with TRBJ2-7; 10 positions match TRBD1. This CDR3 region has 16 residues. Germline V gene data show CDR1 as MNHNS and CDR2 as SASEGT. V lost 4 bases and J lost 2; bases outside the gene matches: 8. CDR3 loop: CASSVDMGQGTYEQYF. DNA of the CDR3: TGTGCCAGCAGTGTTGATATGGGACAGGGGACCTACGAGCAGTACTTC.

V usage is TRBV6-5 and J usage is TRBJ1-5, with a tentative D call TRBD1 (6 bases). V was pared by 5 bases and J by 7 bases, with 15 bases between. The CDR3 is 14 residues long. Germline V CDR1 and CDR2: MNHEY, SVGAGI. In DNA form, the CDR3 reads TGTGCCAGCAGTGAAAAGGGGGAATGGCAGCCCCAGCATTTT. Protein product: CASSEKGEWQPQHF.

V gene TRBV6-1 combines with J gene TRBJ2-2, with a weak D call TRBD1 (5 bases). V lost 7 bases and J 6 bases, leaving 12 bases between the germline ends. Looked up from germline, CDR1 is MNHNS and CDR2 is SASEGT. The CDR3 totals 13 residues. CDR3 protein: CASTVGAAGELFF. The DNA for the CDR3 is TGTGCCAGCACTGTAGGGGCCGCCGGGGAGCTGTTTTTT.

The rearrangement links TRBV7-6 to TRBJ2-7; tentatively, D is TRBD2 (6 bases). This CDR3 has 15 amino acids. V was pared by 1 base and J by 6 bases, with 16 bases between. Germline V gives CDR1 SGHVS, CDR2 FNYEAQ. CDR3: CASSLGTGVGFEQYF. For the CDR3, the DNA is TGTGCCAGCAGCTTAGGGACGGGAGTTGGATTCGAGCAGTACTTC.

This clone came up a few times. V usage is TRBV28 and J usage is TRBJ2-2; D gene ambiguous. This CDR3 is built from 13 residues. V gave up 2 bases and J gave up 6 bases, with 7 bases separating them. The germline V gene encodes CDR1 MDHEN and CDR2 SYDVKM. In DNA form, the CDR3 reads TGTGCCAGCAGTTTAACCGGGCCCGGGGAGCTGTTTTTT. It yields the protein CASSLTGPGELFF.

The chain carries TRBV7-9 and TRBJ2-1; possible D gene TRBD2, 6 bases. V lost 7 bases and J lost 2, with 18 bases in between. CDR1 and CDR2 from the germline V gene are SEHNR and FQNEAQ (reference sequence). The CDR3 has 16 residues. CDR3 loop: CASIPWGDWAYNEQFF. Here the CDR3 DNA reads TGTGCCAGCATCCCCTGGGGGGATTGGGCCTACAATGAGCAGTTCTTC.

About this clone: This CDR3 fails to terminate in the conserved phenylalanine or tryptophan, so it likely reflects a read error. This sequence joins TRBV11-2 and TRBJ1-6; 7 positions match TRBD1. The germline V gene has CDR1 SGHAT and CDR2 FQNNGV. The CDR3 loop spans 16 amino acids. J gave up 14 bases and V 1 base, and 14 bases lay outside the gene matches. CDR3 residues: CASSLGGGTAEDTLHL. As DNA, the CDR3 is TGTGCCAGCAGCTTAGGGGGCGGGACAGCAGAAGACACCCTCCACCTT.

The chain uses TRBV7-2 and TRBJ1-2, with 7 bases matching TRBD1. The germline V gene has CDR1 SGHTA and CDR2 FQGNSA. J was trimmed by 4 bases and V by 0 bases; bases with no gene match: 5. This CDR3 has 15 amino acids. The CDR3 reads CASSLATGASYGYTF. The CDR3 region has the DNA TGTGCCAGCAGCTTAGCAACAGGGGCGAGCTATGGCTACACCTTC.

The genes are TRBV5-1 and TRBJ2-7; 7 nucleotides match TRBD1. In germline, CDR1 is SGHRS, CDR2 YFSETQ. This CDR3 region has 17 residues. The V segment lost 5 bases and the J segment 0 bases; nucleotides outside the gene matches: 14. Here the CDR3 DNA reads TGCGCCAGCAGTCCTCCCTCCCCGGGACAGATCTCCTACGAGCAGTACTTC. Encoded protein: CASSPPSPGQISYEQYF.

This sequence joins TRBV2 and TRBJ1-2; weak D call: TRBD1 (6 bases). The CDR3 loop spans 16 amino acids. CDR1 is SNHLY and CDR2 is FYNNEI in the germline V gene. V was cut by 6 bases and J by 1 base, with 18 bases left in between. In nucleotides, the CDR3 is TGTGCCAGCAGCGATGACTGGACAGAGATTAACTATGGCTACACCTTC. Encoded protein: CASSDDWTEINYGYTF.